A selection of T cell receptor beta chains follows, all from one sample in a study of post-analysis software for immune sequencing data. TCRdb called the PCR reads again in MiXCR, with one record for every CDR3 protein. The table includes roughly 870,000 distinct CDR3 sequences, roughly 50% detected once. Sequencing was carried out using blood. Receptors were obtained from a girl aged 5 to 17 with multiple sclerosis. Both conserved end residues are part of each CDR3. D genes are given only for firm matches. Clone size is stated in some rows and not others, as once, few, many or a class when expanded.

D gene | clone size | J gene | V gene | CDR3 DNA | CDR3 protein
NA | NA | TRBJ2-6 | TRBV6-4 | TGTGCCAGCAGTGAAGGAGCCGGGGCCAACGTCCTGACTTTC | CASSEGAGANVLTF
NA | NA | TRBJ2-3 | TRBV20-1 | TGCAGTGCCCCAACCGGGCTAGGACAAGGGTTGACAGATACGCAGTATTTT | CSAPTGLGQGLTDTQYF
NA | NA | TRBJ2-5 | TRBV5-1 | TGCGCCAGCAGCAAAAGGGACTTGCAAGAGACCCAGTACTTC | CASSKRDLQETQYF
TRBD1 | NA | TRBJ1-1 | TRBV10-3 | TGTGCCATCAGACCCCAGGGGGGCACTGAAGCTTTCTTT | CAIRPQGGTEAFF
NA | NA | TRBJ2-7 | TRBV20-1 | TGCAGTGCTAGTCCCCCCTGGACCGGCAGGGGTATCTACGAGCAGTACTTC | CSASPPWTGRGIYEQYF
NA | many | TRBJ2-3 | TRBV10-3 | TGTGCCATCAGTGCCCTAGGAGGGGAGTCTTATACGCAGTATTTT | CAISALGGESYTQYF
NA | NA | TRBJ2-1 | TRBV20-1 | TGCAGTGCCGAAATCGACAATGAGCAGTTCTTC | CSAEIDNEQFF
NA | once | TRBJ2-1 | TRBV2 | TGTGCCAGCAGTGAAGCGGGCCGAGACAGTGAGCAGTTCTTC | CASSEAGRDSEQFF
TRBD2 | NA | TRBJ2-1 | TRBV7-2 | TGTGCCAGTATCCCTAGCGGGACCCGCGATGAGCAGTTCTTC | CASIPSGTRDEQFF
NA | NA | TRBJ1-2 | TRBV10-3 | TGTGCCATCAGTGGAGGAAGAGACTATGGCTGCACCTTC | CAISGGRDYGCTF
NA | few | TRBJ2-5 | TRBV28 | TGTGCCAGCAGTCCGACTAGTTTTGGGATGGAGACCCAGTACTTC | CASSPTSFGMETQYF
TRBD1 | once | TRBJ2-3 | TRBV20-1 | TGCAGTGCTGCCCGGGACAGGGGGCGCGCAGATACGCAGTATTTT | CSAARDRGRADTQYF
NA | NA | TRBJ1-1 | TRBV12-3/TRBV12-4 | TGTGCCAGCAGTTTAGCGGGTTCTGGCGCTGAAGCTTTCTTT | CASSLAGSGAEAFF
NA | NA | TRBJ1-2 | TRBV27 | TGTGCCAGCAGTTTATACGCGGGAAACTATGGCTACACCTTC | CASSLYAGNYGYTF
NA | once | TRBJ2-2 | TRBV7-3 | TGTGCCAGCAGCTCAAGCGCCTCAGGGGAGCTGTTTTTT | CASSSSASGELFF
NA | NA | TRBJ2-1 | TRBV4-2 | TGTGCCAGCACCCAGCTCGATGAGCAGTTCTTC | CASTQLDEQFF
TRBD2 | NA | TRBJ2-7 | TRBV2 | TGTGCCAGCAGTGAAGCTAGCGGGGAAACCTACGAGCAGTACTTC | CASSEASGETYEQYF
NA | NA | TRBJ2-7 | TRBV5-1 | TGCGCCAGCAGCTGGGCCGGTCAATCCTACGAGCAGTACTTC | CASSWAGQSYEQYF
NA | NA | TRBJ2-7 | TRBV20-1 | TGCAGTGCTAGAGTTCGGCTAGTGGACGAGCAGTACTTC | CSARVRLVDEQYF
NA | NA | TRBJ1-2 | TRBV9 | TGTGCCAGCAGCTCGCATTGGGGATCGGAGGGCTACACCTTC | CASSSHWGSEGYTF
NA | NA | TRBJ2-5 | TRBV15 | TGTGCCACCAGCAGAGTGGACACAGCCTTGGAGACCCAGTACTTC | CATSRVDTALETQYF
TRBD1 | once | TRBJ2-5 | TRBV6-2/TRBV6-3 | TGTGCCAGCAGTTACTCACCGGGACAGCAAGAGACCCAGTACTTC | CASSYSPGQQETQYF
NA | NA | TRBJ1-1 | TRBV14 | TGTGCCAGCAGCCAAGATCTCGGAGGGTGGGCCACTGAAGCTTTCTTT | CASSQDLGGWATEAFF
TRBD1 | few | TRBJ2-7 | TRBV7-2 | TGTGCCAGCAGCCTTAGATGGACAGGTGTGGGCGAGCAGTACTTC | CASSLRWTGVGEQYF
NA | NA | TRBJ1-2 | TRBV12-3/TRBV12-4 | TGTGCCAGCAGTCAGACCCTCCAGGAGTTTAACTATGGCTACACCTTC | CASSQTLQEFNYGYTF
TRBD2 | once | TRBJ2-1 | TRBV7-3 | TGTGCCAGCAGCTTGAAACTAGCGGGGGGGCCGGGTGAGCAGTTCTTC | CASSLKLAGGPGEQFF
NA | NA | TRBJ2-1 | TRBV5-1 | TGCGCCAGCAGTTCACAGGTCAGCTCCTACAATGAGCAGTTCTTC | CASSSQVSSYNEQFF
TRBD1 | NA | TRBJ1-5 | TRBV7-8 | TGTGCCAGCAGCCCCGAGAGGTTGACAGGGAATCAGCCCCAGCATTTT | CASSPERLTGNQPQHF
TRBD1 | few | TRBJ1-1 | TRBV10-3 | TGTGCCATCAGTGGGACAGGGGGAGCTGAAGCTTTCTTT | CAISGTGGAEAFF
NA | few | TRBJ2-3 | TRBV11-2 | TGTGCCAGCAGCTCAAATATGGTTTTCAACACAGATACGCAGTATTTT | CASSSNMVFNTDTQYF
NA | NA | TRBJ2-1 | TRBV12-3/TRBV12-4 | TGTGCCAGCAGCCCGGGCGTTGGGAGCTCCTACAATGAGCAGTTCTTC | CASSPGVGSSYNEQFF
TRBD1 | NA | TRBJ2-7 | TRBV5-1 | TGCGCCAGCAGCCAGGACAGGGTGGGACAGTACTTC | CASSQDRVGQYF
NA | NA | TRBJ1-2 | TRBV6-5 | TGTGCCGGCAGTTACTCGTGGGATCCAACTTATGGCTACACCTTC | CAGSYSWDPTYGYTF
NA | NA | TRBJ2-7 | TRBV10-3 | TGTGCCATCAGTACCCCATGGGAAGGGTCTAGCTACGAGCAGTACTTC | CAISTPWEGSSYEQYF
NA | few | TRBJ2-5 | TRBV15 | TGTGCCACCAGCAGAGGACAGGGAGGGACCCAGTACTTC | CATSRGQGGTQYF
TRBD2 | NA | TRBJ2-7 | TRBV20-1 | TGCAGTGCTAGACCCGGGACTAGCGGGATTTACGAGCAGTACTTC | CSARPGTSGIYEQYF
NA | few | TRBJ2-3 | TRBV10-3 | TGTGCCATCAGTGGCGGACTTTCAGATACGCAGTATTTT | CAISGGLSDTQYF
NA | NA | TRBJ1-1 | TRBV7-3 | TGTGCCAGCAGCCAGAATGGGTTGGCCACTGAAGCTTTCTTT | CASSQNGLATEAFF
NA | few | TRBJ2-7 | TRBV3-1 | TGTGCCAGCAGCCAAGGTGGTGGAAGCGAGCAGTACTTC | CASSQGGGSEQYF
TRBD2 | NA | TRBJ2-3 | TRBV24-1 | TGTGCCACCAGTGATCCCGGGACTAGCACAGATACGAAGTATTTT | CATSDPGTSTDTKYF
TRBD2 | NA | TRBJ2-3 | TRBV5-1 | TGCGCCAGCACCCTCGGGGGGGGGCTGGGTACGCAGTATTTT | CASTLGGGLGTQYF
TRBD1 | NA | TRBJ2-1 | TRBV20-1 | TGCAGTGCTAGTGGACAGGGTTCCTACAATGAGCAGTTCTTC | CSASGQGSYNEQFF
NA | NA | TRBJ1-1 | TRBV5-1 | TGCGCCAGCAGCTCGGGAGGCCCAAGCACTGAAGCTTTCTTT | CASSSGGPSTEAFF
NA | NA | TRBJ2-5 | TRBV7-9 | TGTGCCAGCAGCCCCTATAGGCAAGAGACCCAGTACTTC | CASSPYRQETQYF
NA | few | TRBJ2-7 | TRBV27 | TGTGCCAGCAGTTTTACAACTCCGGTACAGGGAACCTACGAGCAGTACTTC | CASSFTTPVQGTYEQYF
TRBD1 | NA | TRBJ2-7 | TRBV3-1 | TGTGCCAGCAGCCAACGACAGGGGGGGACTCACTCCTACGAGCAGTACTTC | CASSQRQGGTHSYEQYF
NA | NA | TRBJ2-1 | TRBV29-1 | TGCAGCGTTGAAGATCCGTCCCCCGCCGTCGGCAATGAGCAGTTCTTC | CSVEDPSPAVGNEQFF
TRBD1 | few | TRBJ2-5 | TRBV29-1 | TGCAGCGTTTCCCCCCGTTTGACAGGGCAAGAGACCCAGTACTTC | CSVSPRLTGQETQYF
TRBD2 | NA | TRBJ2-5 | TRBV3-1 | TGTGCCAGCAGCCAAACCGGGACTAGCGGGAGTACCCAGTACTTC | CASSQTGTSGSTQYF
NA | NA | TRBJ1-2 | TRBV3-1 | TGTGCCAGCAGCCAAACGCAGGGCTACACCTTC | CASSQTQGYTF
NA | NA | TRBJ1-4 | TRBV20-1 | TGCAGTGCTAGAGATTGGGTAGGGGCGAATGAAAAACTGTTTTTT | CSARDWVGANEKLFF
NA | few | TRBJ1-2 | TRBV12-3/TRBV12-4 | TGTGCCAGCAGTTTAGGGTCCTATAACTATGGCTACACCTTC | CASSLGSYNYGYTF
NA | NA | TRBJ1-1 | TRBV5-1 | TGCGCCAGCAGCTTGGCCGGGGATAACACTGAAGCTTTCTTT | CASSLAGDNTEAFF
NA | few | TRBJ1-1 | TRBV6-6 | TGTGCCAGCAGTTATAAGGGAGGAGATACTGAAGCTTTCTTT | CASSYKGGDTEAFF
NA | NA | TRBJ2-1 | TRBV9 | TGTGCCAGCAGCGTCATCGAGGTTTCAAATGAGCAGTTCTTC | CASSVIEVSNEQFF